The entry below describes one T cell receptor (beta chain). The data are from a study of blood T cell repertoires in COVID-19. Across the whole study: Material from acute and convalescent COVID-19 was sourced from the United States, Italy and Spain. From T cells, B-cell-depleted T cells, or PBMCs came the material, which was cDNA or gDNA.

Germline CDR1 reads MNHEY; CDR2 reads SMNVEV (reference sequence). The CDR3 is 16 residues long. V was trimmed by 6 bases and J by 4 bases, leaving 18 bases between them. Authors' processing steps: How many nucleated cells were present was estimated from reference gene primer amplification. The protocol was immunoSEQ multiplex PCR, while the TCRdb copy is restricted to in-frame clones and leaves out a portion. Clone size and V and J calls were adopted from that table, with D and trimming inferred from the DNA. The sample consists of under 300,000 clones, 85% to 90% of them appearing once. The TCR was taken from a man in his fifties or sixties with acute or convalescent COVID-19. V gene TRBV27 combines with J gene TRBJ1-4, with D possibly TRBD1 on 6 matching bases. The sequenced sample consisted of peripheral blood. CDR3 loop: CASRPRGAPFNEKLFF. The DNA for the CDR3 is TGTGCCAGCAGGCCACGGGGGGCCCCTTTTAATGAAAAACTGTTTTTT.